The sequence of this TCR beta chain was determined in a study of glioma-infiltrating T cells after dendritic cell vaccination (dated by TCRdb to about 2016). About the full investigation: The cohort included approximately 15 glioblastoma patients drawn from Phase I and II dendritic cell vaccination trials, of whom 9 were newly diagnosed and 6 had recurrent disease. Between 2003 and 2012, patients were given autologous tumor lysate-pulsed dendritic cell vaccination. The vaccine was prepared from monocyte-derived dendritic cells that were cultured for seven days with IL-4 and GM-CSF and then pulsed overnight with autologous tumor lysate. Three intradermal dendritic cell vaccine injections were administered to patients at biweekly intervals in the arm below the axilla. In glioblastoma patients vaccinated with dendritic cells, deep sequencing of TCR beta CDR3 regions served to measure tumor-infiltrating lymphocyte content and to compare repertoires between tumor and blood. Survival after dendritic cell vaccination was correlated with TCR sequencing metrics, such as TIL content and the overlap between tumor and blood repertoires.

A remark on this clone: It has no known antigen specificity. Qualities for individual bases were not recorded, and no much larger clone is one base off.

Overall results and qualifications from the work: No direct relationship between TCR clonality and survival was found, suggesting a diverse polyclonal response may matter. After dendritic cell vaccination, a higher estimated pretreatment TIL content predicted longer time to progression and longer overall survival. The cohort was small and heterogeneous, few patients had complete blood and tumor sets, and even fewer had initial-recurrent tumor pairs. The TCR overlap response model with three groups was called speculative and said to need prospective validation.

The immunoSEQ assay amplified TCRB CDR3 regions from 1.5 to 2.5 micrograms of genomic DNA, or from all available DNA when less than that amount was available. For multiplex PCR, 60 forward primers for TCR V beta segments and 13 reverse primers for J beta segments were used. To estimate the number of reads per starting template, synthetic control templates were added to each sample at limiting dilution. Sequencing produced 87 bp reads on the Illumina HiSeq System. For the original study's pipeline: PCR and sequencing errors were removed by a nearest neighbor algorithm that merged closely related sequences. TCR overlap was defined as the percentage of unique tumor TCR beta sequences that were also found in the peripheral blood of the same patient. TCRdb took over this immuneACCESS table, retaining in-frame rearrangements with V and J assigned. Such tables are incomplete; in checked studies, under half of the missing clones stem from an unresolved V gene, and the remainder is unexplained. V and J calls and clone size come straight from that table; D and trimming were deduced from the DNA. In all, the sample holds tens of thousands of clones, and over 75% of those were seen once. Jointly, the top ten make up approximately 8.9% of the sample.

For CDR1 and CDR2, the germline V gene lists LGHNA and YSLEER. Trimming takes 4 bases off V and 4 bases off J; junction bases not matched to a gene: 3. From cysteine to phenylalanine, the CDR3 is 14 amino acids long. CDR3 DNA is the only sequence kept; it has 42 bases, read in frame from the first base. The time point tag for this specimen amounts to: after dendritic cell vaccination, including at tumor progression/relapse. Patients were selected on the basis of adequate residual fresh-frozen tumor tissue and more than two years of available survival data. An isocitrate dehydrogenase mutation was not carried by any of the glioblastoma patients, although molecular status was otherwise variable. PBMC were collected before vaccination, two weeks after the third vaccination, and at tumor progression if tumor progression occurred. The Qiagen DNeasy Blood extraction Kit was used to extract genomic DNA.

The receptor comes from a human donor with glioblastoma. This specimen was blood, taken after dendritic cell vaccination. The sequence is built from TRBV4-3 and TRBJ2-3, and TRBD1 aligns with 9 junction nucleotides. The nucleotide sequence reads TGCGCCAGCAGCCCGGGACAGGGACCAGATACGCAGTATTTT. Translated, this gives CASSPGQGPDTQYF.